Listed here are 5 T cell receptor beta chains from one sample, sequenced in a study of response to subunit inactivated influenza vaccine. TCRdb re-analysed the RT-PCR reads in MiXCR, keeping a single row per CDR3 protein. The sample includes roughly 650,000 distinct CDR3 sequences, 15% to 19% of them seen just once. The source material was PBMCs from blood, sampled 11 to 12 days after vaccination. All receptors come from a man over 45 who received an inactivated influenza vaccine.

A few counts support this clonotype. CDR3 sequence (DNA): TGTGCCAGCAGCTGGGACAGGGCCACAGATACGCAGTATTTT. Residues: CASSWDRATDTQYF. V is TRBV7-2 and J is TRBJ2-3; TRBD1 aligns across 9 bases. This CDR3 is built from 14 residues. The J segment lost 2 bases and the V segment lost 4 bases, leaving 1 base of the junction unmatched. From germline, CDR1 is SGHTA and CDR2 FQGNSA.

The chain joins TRBV2 to TRBJ1-4; D gene unclear. CDR1 SNHLY and CDR2 FYNNEI come from the germline V gene. Trimming took 3 bases from V and 10 from J, leaving 3 bases between them. CDR3 length equals 10 residues. The DNA for the CDR3 is TGTGCCAGCAGTGACGGAAAACTGTTTTTT. Amino acids: CASSDGKLFF.

This clonotype was counted at least ten times. CDR3 sequence reads: CASSSRTGSTGELFF. The CDR3 DNA follows: TGTGCCAGCAGCTCCCGGACAGGGTCCACCGGGGAGCTGTTTTTT. V gene TRBV7-2 combines with J gene TRBJ2-2; TRBD1 agrees at 8 bases. CDR1 and CDR2 (germline): SGHTA, FQGNSA. V was clipped by 4 bases and J by 4 bases; unmatched bases: 5. The CDR3 covers 15 residues.

The chain joins TRBV7-6 to TRBJ2-5; 9 bases are a match to TRBD2. The CDR3 loop spans 16 amino acids. Germline V gene data show CDR1 as SGHVS and CDR2 as FNYEAQ. With V trimmed by 4 bases and J by 0 bases, 6 bases remained unmatched. This CDR3 reads CASSWRGGLYQETQYF. In DNA form, the CDR3 reads TGTGCCAGCAGCTGGCGGGGGGGACTTTACCAAGAGACCCAGTACTTC. The full variable domain, its missing parts supplied by reference TRBV7-6 and TRBJ2-5, is GAGVSQSPRYKVTKRGQDVALRCDPISGHVSLYWYRQALGQGPEFLTYFNYEAQQDKSGLPNDRFSAERPEGSISTLTIQRTEQRDSAMYRCASSWRGGLYQETQYFGPGTRLLVL.

This clonotype was found a few times. This chain joins TRBV5-6 and TRBJ2-5; 7 bases agree with TRBD2. J gave up 5 bases and V 4 bases, and 20 bases lay outside the gene matches. The CDR3 spans 18 residues. In germline, CDR1 is SGHDT, CDR2 YYEEEE. The CDR3, as DNA: TGTGCCAGCAGCGAAATTCTGGGAGGGTCTCGTATAGGGGAGACCCAGTACTTC. Its translation is CASSEILGGSRIGETQYF.